The sequence of this T cell receptor beta chain was determined in a study of blood T cell repertoires in COVID-19. Sequenced by immunoSEQ multiplex PCR; TCRdb stores in-frame clones only, minus some. The sample lists about 12,000 clones, approximately 91% seen once, with roughly 28% in the top ten. The V end lost 11 bases, the J end lost 3 bases, and 21 bases lay between the germline ends. The CDR3 runs 15 residues. The germline CDR1 and CDR2 sequences are LGHDT and YNNKEL (reference sequence). Specimen: peripheral blood. The TCR originated in a woman in her seventies with active COVID-19. The rearrangement links TRBV3-1 (or the pseudogene TRBV3-2) to TRBJ2-3, with D maybe TRBD1 (6 bases). CDR3 amino acids: CAARGGRVGTDTQYF. The CDR3 nucleotides read TGTGCCGCGAGAGGGGGAAGGGTGGGAACAGATACGCAGTATTTT.